A selection of T cell receptor beta chains follows, all from one sample in a study of T-cell memory formation after mild COVID-19. TCRdb re-derived calls from the 5' RACE reads in MiXCR, one entry per CDR3 protein. The data show around 200,000 distinct CDR3 sequences, roughly 23% seen once. Sequenced material: PBMCs or a T cell subset sorted from them (not recorded which). The source of these receptors is an adult woman who had mild COVID-19 (a few samples of this study predate the infection). Cell type and time point are not known. Both conserved end residues are part of each CDR3. A D gene is named only where the DNA matches it firmly.

J,D,V,CDR3
TRBJ1-4,TRBD1,TRBV13,CASTRTGESGEKLFF
TRBJ2-2,TRBD2,TRBV9,CASSPPWGGTGELFF
TRBJ2-5,TRBD1,TRBV12-3/TRBV12-4,CASSSGTGWETQYF
TRBJ2-5,TRBD1,TRBV29-1,CSTVGQAYQETQYF
TRBJ1-1,TRBD1,TRBV5-5,CASSPGTGTEAFF
TRBJ2-1,NA,TRBV4-3,CASSQDGGSNNEQFF
TRBJ2-3,TRBD2,TRBV4-2,CASSQSLLAGGSTDTQYF
TRBJ1-6,TRBD1,TRBV14,CASSQDLGRGHSPLHF
TRBJ1-1,NA,TRBV7-9,CASRIGGTEAFF
TRBJ2-7,NA,TRBV5-1,CASSRDGSSFHEQYF
TRBJ1-2,NA,TRBV9,CASSVSGYGYTF
TRBJ2-7,NA,TRBV5-1,CASRNWRDPYEQYF
TRBJ2-2,NA,TRBV9,CASSARLGLPPNTGELFF
TRBJ1-3,NA,TRBV4-1,CASSQESSGNTIYF
TRBJ2-7,NA,TRBV7-3,CASSPDPLKAREQYF
TRBJ1-1,NA,TRBV29-1,CSVAGGGWTEAFF
TRBJ2-1,NA,TRBV5-1,CASSLSADEQFF
TRBJ2-1,TRBD2,TRBV2,CASSETSGHNEQFF
TRBJ2-1,TRBD2,TRBV4-3,CASSQEELASSYNEQFF
TRBJ1-4,TRBD1,TRBV20-1,CSARDLGQGNEKLFF
TRBJ2-1,NA,TRBV20-1,CSARAIEVYEQFF
TRBJ2-7,NA,TRBV7-2,CASSLAFGNEQYF
TRBJ2-3,TRBD2,TRBV12-3/TRBV12-4,CASSLIAGADTQYF
TRBJ2-5,NA,TRBV20-1,CSARDEGVIVETQYF
TRBJ2-2,NA,TRBV12-3/TRBV12-4,CASIGVDPLTGELFF
TRBJ2-1,TRBD2,TRBV7-8,CASSARTSGTYNEQFF
TRBJ1-2,TRBD1,TRBV24-1,CATSGPGQGIPNYGYTF
TRBJ2-7,NA,TRBV13,CASSGVRNSYEQYF
TRBJ2-3,NA,TRBV15,CATSRDPPGGTGRTDTQYF
TRBJ1-2,NA,TRBV11-2,CASSYNGFRYGYTF
TRBJ2-7,NA,TRBV6-2/TRBV6-3,CASSYGLPYEQYF
TRBJ2-1,TRBD2,TRBV11-3,CASSLGLAGAYEQFF
TRBJ1-4,TRBD1,TRBV9,CASSVGRQGMYEKLFF